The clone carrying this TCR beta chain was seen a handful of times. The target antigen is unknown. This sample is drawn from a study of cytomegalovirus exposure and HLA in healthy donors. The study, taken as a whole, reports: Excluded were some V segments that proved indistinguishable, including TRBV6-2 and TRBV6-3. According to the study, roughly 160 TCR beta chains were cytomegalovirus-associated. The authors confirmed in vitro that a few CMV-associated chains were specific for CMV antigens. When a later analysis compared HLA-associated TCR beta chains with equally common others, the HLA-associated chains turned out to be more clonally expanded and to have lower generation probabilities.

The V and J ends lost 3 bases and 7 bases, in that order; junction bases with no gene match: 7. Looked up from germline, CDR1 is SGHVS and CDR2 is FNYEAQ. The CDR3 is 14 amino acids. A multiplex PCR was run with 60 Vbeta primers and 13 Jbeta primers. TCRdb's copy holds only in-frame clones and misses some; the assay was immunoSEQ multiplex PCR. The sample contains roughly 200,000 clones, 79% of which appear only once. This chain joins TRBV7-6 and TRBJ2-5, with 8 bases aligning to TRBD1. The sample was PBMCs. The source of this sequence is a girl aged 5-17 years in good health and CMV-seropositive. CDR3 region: CASSFGQGVGTQYF. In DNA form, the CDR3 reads TGTGCCAGCAGCTTTGGACAGGGAGTGGGGACCCAGTACTTC.